This T cell receptor beta chain was captured in a study of T-cell reconstitution after alpha-beta-depleted transplantation in children. Germline V lookup: CDR1 SGDLS, CDR2 YYNGEE. CDR3 size: 10 residues. Unique molecular identifiers were incorporated when the TCRbeta library was constructed. TCRdb ran MiXCR on the PCR reads and lists one entry per CDR3 protein. The table has roughly 500,000 distinct CDR3 sequences, 15% to 20% seen once. V and J are TRBV9 and TRBJ1-1; D not certain. The receptor was isolated from a human donor who donated a stem cell graft to a child with acute lymphoblastic leukemia. The sample consisted of PBMCs from the stem cell graft donor, taken from the stem cell graft. For the CDR3, the DNA is TGTAAGGGAGGGCACACTGAAGCTTTCTTT. Translated, it gives CKGGHTEAFF.